The next 13 T cell receptor beta chains were all read from a single sample in a study of blood T cell repertoires in COVID-19. Assay: immunoSEQ multiplex PCR; the TCRdb copy retains only in-frame clones and omits some. The table has fewer than 350,000 clones, 85% seen once. Sequences were obtained from PBMCs or T cells enriched from blood (not recorded which). The receptors shown here come from a woman aged 45 to 65 who had recovered from COVID-19.

The V gene is TRBV3-1 (or the pseudogene TRBV3-2), the J gene TRBJ1-4; D gene ambiguous. V lost 5 bases and J 7 bases, leaving 11 bases between the germline ends. This CDR3 contains 13 residues. Germline V gives CDR1 LGHDT, CDR2 YNNKEL (reference sequence). The CDR3 nucleotides are TGTGCCAGCAGCTTTCGCATCGGTGAAAAACTGTTTTTT. Amino acids: CASSFRIGEKLFF.

V usage is TRBV7-2 and J usage is TRBJ1-2, with D possibly being TRBD1 (5 bases). The CDR3 contains 15 residues. V was pared by 6 bases and J by 2 bases, with 16 bases between. The V gene's germline CDR1 is SGHTA and CDR2 FQGNSA. The CDR3 bases are TGTGCCAGCAGACCCGACAGCGGACTAAACTATGGCTACACCTTC. This encodes CASRPDSGLNYGYTF.

The chain combines TRBV13 with TRBJ2-7; TRBD2 matches 13 bases. With 5 bases clipped from V and 0 bases from J, the junction kept 10 bases outside the gene matches. The CDR3 sequence is 18 residues long. Germline lookup yields CDR1 PRHDT and CDR2 FYEKMQ (reference sequence). The DNA of the CDR3 is TGTGCCAGCAGCCCAAGGACTAGCGGGGGATACGACTCCTACGAGCAGTACTTC. This sequence encodes CASSPRTSGGYDSYEQYF.

The chain carries TRBV28 and TRBJ1-1; D remains unclear. The CDR3 is 16 residues long. With 5 bases removed from V and 0 bases from J, the gap between germline ends came to 16 bases. Germline CDR1 reads MDHEN; CDR2 reads SYDVKM. Here the CDR3 DNA reads TGTGCCAGCAGTGTTCTTGGGCGACCGATGAACACTGAAGCTTTCTTT. Its translation is CASSVLGRPMNTEAFF.

The chain recombines TRBV27 with TRBJ1-6; no firm D call. This CDR3 contains 13 residues. CDR1 and CDR2 (germline): MNHEY, SMNVEV (reference sequence). V was trimmed by 3 bases and J by 8 bases, leaving 8 bases between them. CDR3 residues: CASSLEGYSPLHF. CDR3 nucleotide sequence: TGTGCCAGCAGTTTGGAGGGTTATTCACCCCTCCACTTT.

This clone was detected only once. V and J are TRBV9 and TRBJ2-5; TRBD2 matches at 14 bases. V lost 4 bases to trimming and J lost 9 bases; unmatched junction nucleotides: 5. Germline values: CDR1 SGDLS, CDR2 YYNGEE. This CDR3 comprises 14 residues. The CDR3 is CASSMGLAGEAQYF. The CDR3 DNA is TGTGCCAGCAGCATGGGACTAGCGGGGGAGGCCCAGTACTTC.

This clone was counted at least ten times. The chain carries TRBV5-6 and TRBJ2-7, with 10 nucleotides matching TRBD1. The CDR3 is made up of 15 amino acids. V gave up 3 bases and J gave up 3 bases; unmatched junction bases: 6. The germline V gene encodes CDR1 SGHDT and CDR2 YYEEEE. The CDR3 DNA follows: TGTGCCAGCAGCTATCCGGGACAGGGGCACTACGAGCAGTACTTC. This translates into CASSYPGQGHYEQYF.

V and J are TRBV5-4 and TRBJ1-6; 10 bases match TRBD1. Germline V gene lookup returns CDR1 SGHNT and CDR2 YYREEE (reference sequence). This CDR3 is built from 15 residues. The junction had 8 bases not matched to a gene; V was cut back by 4 bases and J by 10 bases. CDR3 nucleotide sequence: TGTGCCAGCAGCGGAGGACAGGGGGTAAGATCACCCCTCCACTTT. Residues: CASSGGQGVRSPLHF.

The sample holds one count of this clone. The chain carries TRBV13 and TRBJ1-1; unclear D gene. The CDR3 consists of 15 residues. In germline, CDR1 is PRHDT, CDR2 FYEKMQ (reference sequence). Trimming took off 1 base at V and 1 base at J, with 10 bases between the two ends. The CDR3, as DNA: TGTGCCAGCAGCTTAGAAGTAGGAGGGAACACTGAAGCTTTCTTT. Amino acids: CASSLEVGGNTEAFF.

J is TRBJ2-1 and V is TRBV9; 8 nucleotides match TRBD2. V gave up 4 bases and J gave up 0 bases; unmatched junction bases: 6. Germline V CDR1 and CDR2: SGDLS, YYNGEE. This CDR3 comprises 16 residues. The CDR3 nucleotides read TGTGCCAGCAGCCCCCATGCGGGGGGCTCCTACAATGAGCAGTTCTTC. Translated: CASSPHAGGSYNEQFF.

The rearrangement links TRBV7-9 to TRBJ1-4; the match to TRBD1 covers 8 bases. CDR1 and CDR2 (germline): SEHNR, FQNEAQ (reference sequence). CDR3 size: 15 residues. Trimming took 0 bases from V and 10 from J; bases not matched to a gene: 7. The CDR3 loop reads CASSLALDRAGKLFF. CDR3 bases: TGTGCCAGCAGCTTAGCCCTGGACAGGGCGGGAAAACTGTTTTTT. The full variable domain, its missing parts supplied by reference TRBV7-9 and TRBJ1-4, is DTGVSQNPRHKITKRGQNVTFRCDPISEHNRLYWYRQTLGQGPEFLTYFQNEAQLEKSRLLSDRFSAERPKGSFSTLEIQRTEQGDSAMYLCASSLALDRAGKLFFGSGTQLSVL.

This rearrangement joins TRBV19 to TRBJ1-1, with D uncertain. Trimming pared 8 bases from V and 5 bases from J, leaving 12 bases between. This CDR3 has 12 amino acids. Germline V gives CDR1 LNHDA, CDR2 SQIVND (reference sequence). The CDR3 sequence: CASSMLGTEAFF. The CDR3 DNA reads TGTGCCAGTTCGATGCTCGGGACTGAAGCTTTCTTT.

This clone appeared a single time. The CDR3 DNA reads TGTGCCACCAGTGATTCGACAGGGGGTGGGGAGCTGTTTTTT. Amino acids: CATSDSTGGGELFF. This chain uses TRBV24-1 with TRBJ2-2, with 9 bases lining up with TRBD1. Germline assignment: CDR1 KGHDR and CDR2 SFDVKD. Losses at the gene ends were 2 bases for V and 8 bases for J; bases not matched to a gene: 2. The CDR3 consists of 14 residues.